The entry below gives a single T cell receptor beta chain sequence along with its context. Libraries were prepared by immunoSEQ multiplex PCR; TCRdb keeps only in-frame clonotypes and omits some of them. Its clone listing holds about 210,000 clones. V lost 6 bases, J lost 6 bases, and 14 bases lay in between. The CDR3 runs 13 residues. The data belong to a study of control samples from healthy donors and cancer patients. This sequence was found in a woman aged 25 to 39 in good health. The V and J genes are TRBV12-3 or TRBV12-4 and TRBJ1-1, with D perhaps TRBD1 (6 bases). The sequenced sample consisted of blood. The CDR3 sequence is CASRFTGLAEAFF. The CDR3 nucleotides are TGTGCCAGCAGATTTACAGGGCTAGCTGAAGCTTTCTTT.